The source of this T cell receptor (beta chain) is a study of cytotoxic CD8 clonotypes in ibrutinib-treated CLL (dated by TCRdb to about 2021). For the wider study: In this cohort, approximately 15 patients were treatment-naive and ten to eleven were relapsed/refractory, while some 18 had unmutated IGHV. Partial responses were observed in 24 patients and complete responses in 2; after a median follow-up of roughly 62 months, remission was maintained in approximately 14 patients and progression was observed in approximately 12. The response samples were drawn at a median of roughly twelve months into treatment, with a range of roughly 6 to 36 months. An average of around 250,000 productive templates and roughly 94,000 productive rearrangements was obtained per sample. Of the approximately 86 people in the trial, 25 to 30 had longitudinal samples available. Cryopreserved peripheral blood mononuclear cells were obtained before treatment, at response, and at either sustained remission or disease progression. Patients were still on ibrutinib when every remission and progressive disease sample was collected.

The full study reports these points: Public clonotypes were rare and either contracted or stayed stable during treatment, and the rise in clonality at ibrutinib response reflected the expansion of private clonotypes. Baseline clonality was found to be higher than that of age-matched healthy donors and was strongly correlated with circulating CD8+ T-cell counts. Clonality increased at ibrutinib response, stayed stable in sustained remission, and fell back toward baseline at progression. Sampling times were not matched between patients in sustained remission and patients whose disease was progressing, and lymph node repertoires were not examined.

To note about this clone: Its cognate antigen has yet to be identified. The sample holds no much larger clone one base away, and base qualities are not on file.

The CDR3 sequence holds 13 residues, the cysteine and phenylalanine included. Only the CDR3 part of the read is kept: 39 bases, read in frame from the first base. CDR1 and CDR2, per the germline V gene, are KGHSH and LQKENI. V is cut by 4 bases and J by 7 bases, and the space between the germline ends is 14 bases. The sample's time point label, decoded: 12 months on ibrutinib. For TCR beta library preparation, around 1.9 micrograms of genomic DNA were extracted from the cryopreserved PBMCs. High-throughput TCR beta sequencing was performed on longitudinal blood samples from CLL patients receiving ibrutinib monotherapy. The patients took part in an open-label, single-center phase 2 trial of ibrutinib monotherapy. Each clonotype received, on average, about 9.7x coverage in deep resolution sequencing performed on a MiSeq, where the target depth lay between 1 in 1 million and 1 in 200,000 T cells. TCR beta libraries were generated with the immunoSEQ hsTCRB Kit. Per the original workflow: The data were analyzed with ImmunoSEQ Analyzer and ImmunoSEQ Data Assistant, and V, D and J gene assignments followed IMGT definitions. Clonality, which ranges from 0 to 1, was calculated as one minus the normalized Shannon entropy of productive rearrangement frequencies. Only overrepresented clonotypes making up at least 0.05% of the repertoire of each patient were included in the public clonotype analysis. Approximately 13 age-matched healthy donor repertoires from immuneACCESS served as clonality controls. The table was pulled from immuneACCESS by TCRdb, which kept in-frame rearrangements only. Such tables lose some clones; where checked, under half of the loss comes from unresolved V genes, and the rest has no known cause. D and trimming come from the DNA, and the V and J calls and clone size come from that table. For this sample the table gives around 70,000 clones, of which around 65% were detected only once. Roughly 6% of the sample lies in the top ten.

The rearrangement joined TRBV18 to TRBJ2-7; the D gene could be TRBD1 or TRBD2, each one agreeing over 6 bases. The clonotype was recovered from a human donor with chronic lymphocytic leukemia. The sequences come from PBMCs, collected after 12 months of ibrutinib treatment. Here the CDR3 is given as CASSLGGLEEQYF. In nucleotide form, the sequence is TGTGCCAGCTCACTTGGGGGGCTAGAAGAGCAGTACTTC.